The clone carrying this T cell receptor (beta chain) was picked up many times. The antigen is unknown. These data are taken from a study of T cell repertoires in cytomegalovirus infection. Across the study: Indicated by public TCR beta signatures were CMV infection and matching HLA type.

Study results and caveats: Cumulative frequency (of public TCR beta family members) identified carriers of CMV plus the relevant HLA. What dominated the ex vivo response were HLA-C-restricted CMV-specific TCR beta clonotypes.

TCRdb re-derived calls from the reads in MiXCR, one entry per CDR3 protein. Of more than 350,000 distinct CDR3 sequences in the sample, under 40% are singletons; the top ten hold roughly 13%. Germline CDR1 reads SGHTA; CDR2 reads FQGNSA. V shed 4 bases and J shed 11 bases, with 9 bases lying between them. CDR3 length: 12 amino acids. The receptor was isolated from a human donor in good health (CMV status not recorded). Some clones in this sample may be carry-over from other donors' samples. Material for sequencing was PBMCs. The rearrangement uses TRBV7-2 and TRBJ1-6; D uncertain. CDR3 DNA sequence: TGTGCCAGCAGCTCCCGAATCCCACCCCTCCACTTT. Protein product: CASSSRIPPLHF. Together with reference TRBV7-2 and TRBJ1-6, the CDR3 gives the full variable domain: GAGVSQSPSNKVTEKGKDVELRCDPISGHTALYWYRQSLGQGLEFLIYFQGNSAPDKSGLPSDRFSAERTGGSVSTLTIQRTQQEDSAVYLCASSSRIPPLHFGNGTRLTVT.